The 21 T cell receptor beta chains given below trace back to one sample, sequenced in a study of OX40 agonist ivuxolimab in advanced cancers. The data were produced by immunoSEQ multiplex PCR, yet TCRdb's version contains in-frame clones alone and is incomplete. The sample lists about 84,000 clones; roughly 87% were seen once. The sample in question was CD4+ or CD8+ T cells sorted from blood, obtained in a trial of the OX40 agonist ivuxolimab. The origin of the receptors is an adult with an advanced solid tumor such as melanoma, head and neck, liver or kidney cancer.

The count of this clone is one. The chain couples TRBV28 to TRBJ1-2, with 7 bases aligning to TRBD1. CDR1 and CDR2 from the germline V gene are MDHEN and SYDVKM. The CDR3 has 15 amino acids. V gave up 1 base and J gave up 6 bases; unmatched junction bases: 8. CDR3: CASSLFTGELDGYTF. The DNA of the CDR3 is TGTGCCAGCAGTTTATTTACAGGGGAACTGGATGGCTACACCTTC.

This clone appeared once. The DNA of the CDR3 is TGTGCCTGGAGCTTGACTGCCGCGGGGGAGCAGTACTTC. This gives the protein CAWSLTAAGEQYF. The V gene is TRBV30, the J gene TRBJ2-7; tentatively, D is TRBD2 (6 bases). The germline CDR1 and CDR2 sequences are GTSNPN and SVGIG (reference sequence). CDR3 length equals 13 residues. Deletions cut 3 bases from V and 7 bases from J, with 16 bases between.

CDR3: CASSLQGNRQPQHF. For the CDR3, the DNA is TGTGCCAGCTCGCTACAGGGTAATAGGCAGCCCCAGCATTTT. The chain joins TRBV18 to TRBJ1-5; D possibly corresponds to TRBD1 (6 bases). The CDR3 runs 14 residues. Germline loops: CDR1 KGHSH, CDR2 LQKENI. The germline V and J ends were trimmed by 6 bases and 7 bases, with 16 bases remaining between them.

The chain joins TRBV28 to TRBJ1-2; 7 bases agree with TRBD1. Germline loops: CDR1 MDHEN, CDR2 SYDVKM. This CDR3 contains 13 residues. V gave up 6 bases and J gave up 7 bases; unmatched junction bases: 8. For the CDR3, the DNA is TGTGCCAGCAGCCCAGGGGAGGGGGCTGGCTACACCTTC. Translated: CASSPGEGAGYTF.

This chain uses TRBV11-2 with TRBJ1-4; TRBD1 matches 7 bases. The CDR3 contains 16 residues. Unmatched junction bases numbered 10, after V lost 2 bases and J lost 7 bases. Germline CDR1 is SGHAT and CDR2 is FQNNGV. CDR3 residues: CASSLSWAGTVEKLFF. CDR3 nucleotides: TGTGCCAGCAGCTTAAGTTGGGCCGGGACAGTTGAAAAACTGTTTTTT.

The chain joins TRBV7-8 to TRBJ2-7; no clear D. Germline assignment: CDR1 SGHVS and CDR2 FQNEAQ. The CDR3 extends over 15 amino acids. V dropped 5 bases and J dropped 3 bases, with 17 bases sitting between them. For the CDR3, the DNA is TGTGCCAGCAGCGCGCTAAACTCAGCCAACTACGAGCAGTACGTC. The encoded protein is CASSALNSANYEQYV.

This chain links TRBV7-9 with TRBJ2-5; 9 bases are shared with TRBD1. V gave up 5 bases and J gave up 4 bases; unmatched junction bases: 8. Looked up from germline, CDR1 is SEHNR and CDR2 is FQNEAQ (reference sequence). The CDR3 has 15 amino acids. The CDR3: CASSTGDRDRETQYF. The CDR3 bases are TGTGCCAGCAGCACGGGGGACAGGGACAGAGAGACCCAGTACTTC.

This sequence joins TRBV6-5 and TRBJ2-7; tentatively, D is TRBD2 (6 bases). Trimming took off 6 bases at V and 3 bases at J, with 12 bases between the two ends. The germline gives CDR1 MNHEY, CDR2 SVGAGI. The CDR3 covers 13 residues. The CDR3 here is CASSRLGNYEQYF. CDR3 nucleotide sequence: TGTGCCAGCAGCAGACTAGGGAACTACGAGCAGTACTTC.

The V call is TRBV6-5, the J call TRBJ2-3; D gene uncertain. V lost 6 bases, J lost 1 base, and 14 bases lay in between. The CDR3 is made up of 15 amino acids. Germline assignment: CDR1 MNHEY and CDR2 SVGAGI. The CDR3 DNA reads TGTGCCAGCAGCGCCCTGTATCGGGGCACAGATACGCAGTATTTT. It translates to CASSALYRGTDTQYF.

CDR3 in amino acids: CASSWRDRGFYEQFF. The CDR3 DNA reads as TGTGCCAGCAGCTGGAGGGACAGGGGGTTCTATGAGCAGTTCTTC. The gene calls are TRBV5-6 and TRBJ2-1; 11 nucleotides agree with TRBD1. Germline values: CDR1 SGHDT, CDR2 YYEEEE. Unmatched junction bases numbered 7, after V lost 3 bases and J lost 8 bases. CDR3 size: 15 residues.

The chain employs TRBV10-3 and TRBJ2-2; D perhaps matches TRBD1 (5 bases). The CDR3 has 20 amino acids. With 0 bases removed from V and 0 bases from J, the gap between germline ends came to 20 bases. CDR1 is ENHRY, CDR2 SYGVKD, per germline. The CDR3 region is CAISESDTRFTSSNTGELFF. The CDR3 DNA sequence: TGTGCCATCAGTGAGTCGGACACCCGCTTTACATCCTCGAACACCGGGGAGCTGTTTTTT.

The chain joins TRBV7-8 to TRBJ1-3; no reliable D call. Germline assignment: CDR1 SGHVS and CDR2 FQNEAQ. With 5 bases removed from V and 1 base from J, the gap between germline ends came to 9 bases. The CDR3 sequence is 14 residues long. CDR3 amino acids: CASSLRRSGNTIYF. Written as DNA, the CDR3 is TGTGCCAGCAGCCTCAGAAGGTCTGGAAACACCATATATTTT.

The gene calls are TRBV2 and TRBJ1-2; D is possibly TRBD1 (5 bases). V lost 1 base and J lost 1, with 10 bases in between. The CDR3 loop spans 15 amino acids. CDR1 is SNHLY, CDR2 FYNNEI, per germline. The DNA for the CDR3 is TGTGCCAGCAGTGAAGGGCTCGACAGTAACTATGGCTACACCTTC. Translation gives CASSEGLDSNYGYTF. Full variable domain (remainder filled in from reference TRBV2 and TRBJ1-2): EPEVTQTPSHQVTQMGQEVILRCVPISNHLYFYWYRQILGQKVEFLVSFYNNEISEKSEIFDDQFSVERPDGSNFTLKIRSTKLEDSAMYFCASSEGLDSNYGYTFGSGTRLTVV.

The V call is TRBV2, the J call TRBJ2-5, with D tentatively TRBD2 (7 bases). Trimming left V 8 bases short and J 5 bases short, with 15 bases between. CDR3 length: 13 residues. Germline CDR1 SNHLY, CDR2 FYNNEI. CDR3: CASSNREGETQYF. The CDR3, as DNA: TGTGCCAGCTCGAACAGGGAGGGGGAGACCCAGTACTTC.

V usage is TRBV19 and J usage is TRBJ1-1; D is unclear. Trimming removed 2 bases at V and 1 base at J, with 5 bases between. This CDR3 region has 13 residues. From germline, CDR1 is LNHDA and CDR2 SQIVND (reference sequence). For the CDR3, the DNA is TGTGCCAGTAGTATAAGTAAGAACACTGAAGCTTTCTTT. Its protein product is CASSISKNTEAFF.

In its sample, this clone was seen once. The genes are TRBV19 and TRBJ1-4; 9 nucleotides agree with TRBD1. CDR1 is LNHDA and CDR2 is SQIVND in the germline V gene (reference sequence). The CDR3 length is 16 residues. Unmatched junction bases numbered 8, after V lost 6 bases and J lost 3 bases. The CDR3 here is CASRTGGASANEKLFF. CDR3 nucleotides: TGTGCCAGTAGAACAGGGGGCGCGTCGGCTAATGAAAAACTGTTTTTT. Based on the CDR3 plus reference TRBV19 and TRBJ1-4, the full variable domain is DGGITQSPKYLFRKEGQNVTLSCEQNLNHDAMYWYRQDPGQGLRLIYYSQIVNDFQKGDIAEGYSVSREKKESFPLTVTSAQKNPTAFYLCASRTGGASANEKLFFGSGTQLSVL.

The chain carries TRBV28 and TRBJ1-1; possible D gene TRBD1, 6 bases. This CDR3 contains 13 residues. Germline V CDR1 and CDR2: MDHEN, SYDVKM. With 5 bases removed from V and 2 bases from J, the gap between germline ends came to 9 bases. CDR3 in amino acids: CASSRQVNTEAFF. Written as DNA, the CDR3 is TGTGCCAGCAGTCGACAGGTCAACACTGAAGCTTTCTTT. The full variable domain, its missing parts supplied by reference TRBV28 and TRBJ1-1, is DVKVTQSSRYLVKRTGEKVFLECVQDMDHENMFWYRQDPGLGLRLIYFSYDVKMKEKGDIPEGYSVSREKKERFSLILESASTNQTSMYLCASSRQVNTEAFFGQGTRLTVV.

The rearrangement uses TRBV5-1 and TRBJ2-1; TRBD2 aligns across 9 bases. V was pared by 4 bases and J by 12 bases, with 17 bases of the junction left unmatched. This CDR3 is built from 16 residues. CDR1 and CDR2 (germline): SGHRS, YFSETQ. This CDR3 is CASSPTGSSGGSGQFF. The CDR3 coding sequence is TGCGCCAGCAGCCCGACAGGGAGTAGCGGGGGTTCTGGGCAGTTCTTC.

The rearrangement uses TRBV4-3 and TRBJ2-1; 7 nucleotides align to TRBD2. This CDR3 has 17 residues. Germline assignment: CDR1 LGHNA and CDR2 YSLEER. Trimming at V came to 2 bases and at J to 0 bases, leaving 7 bases not matched to a gene. The CDR3 DNA reads as TGCGCCAGCAGCCAACGCTCAGCGGGGAGCTCCTACAATGAGCAGTTCTTC. Translation: CASSQRSAGSSYNEQFF.

The V call is TRBV6-1, the J call TRBJ2-7; 7 bases are a match to TRBD1. CDR1 is MNHNS, CDR2 SASEGT, per germline. With 6 bases clipped from V and 6 bases from J, the junction kept 8 bases outside the gene matches. CDR3 length equals 13 residues. The CDR3, as DNA: TGTGCCAGCAGAAACAGGGGCATAGGCGAGCAGTACGTC. Translation gives CASRNRGIGEQYV.

The CDR3 protein is CASSLGLTLQNTEAFF. The DNA for the CDR3 is TGTGCCAGCAGTTTGGGTCTCACCCTCCAAAACACTGAAGCTTTCTTT. This chain connects TRBV28 to TRBJ1-1; D remains unclear. This CDR3 comprises 16 residues. The V end was cut by 3 bases, the J end by 2 bases, with 16 bases between. Germline V gene lookup returns CDR1 MDHEN and CDR2 SYDVKM.